The 20 T cell receptor beta chains listed next were all sequenced from one sample in a study of T cell responses to AZD1222 COVID-19 vaccine. The table came from immunoSEQ multiplex PCR; TCRdb's copy has only in-frame clones and leaves some out. The table shows 150,000 to 200,000 clones, with approximately 93% occurring only once. The sequencing used peripheral blood, collected 28 days after the second AZD1222 dose. Every receptor here comes from an adult who received the AZD1222 COVID-19 vaccine.

The DNA of the CDR3 is TGTGCCAGCAGCTTGGGACCTACAGGAGAGGAGACCCAGTACTTC. Protein: CASSLGPTGEETQYF. This chain joins TRBV5-4 and TRBJ2-5, with a weak D call TRBD1 (5 bases). V gave up 0 bases and J gave up 5 bases, with 14 bases separating them. This CDR3 is built from 15 residues. The germline V gene encodes CDR1 SGHNT and CDR2 YYREEE (reference sequence). Based on the CDR3 plus reference TRBV5-4 and TRBJ2-5, the full variable domain is ETGVTQSPTHLIKTRGQQVTLRCSSQSGHNTVSWYQQALGQGPQFIFQYYREEENGRGNFPPRFSGLQFPNYSSELNVNALELDDSALYLCASSLGPTGEETQYFGPGTRLLVL.

This sequence joins TRBV19 and TRBJ2-7; 10 bases map to TRBD1. Germline trimming cut 11 bases from V and 5 bases from J; bases unmatched to any gene: 9. Germline CDR1 and CDR2: LNHDA and SQIVND (reference sequence). The CDR3 totals 13 residues. CDR3: CAARDRGRNEQYF. DNA of the CDR3: TGTGCCGCCCGGGACAGGGGAAGAAACGAGCAGTACTTC.

The genes are TRBV11-2 and TRBJ1-2; TRBD1 is a possible D gene (5 bases). The germline V gene has CDR1 SGHAT and CDR2 FQNNGV. V shed 2 bases and J shed 8 bases, with 21 bases lying between them. CDR3 size: 16 residues. As DNA, the CDR3 is TGTGCCAGCAGCTTACTGAACGAGGGGAAATCGGGAGGCTACACCTTC. Translating it yields CASSLLNEGKSGGYTF. Full variable domain (missing parts from reference TRBV11-2 and TRBJ1-2): EAGVAQSPRYKIIEKRQSVAFWCNPISGHATLYWYQQILGQGPKLLIQFQNNGVVDDSQLPKDRFSAERLKGVDSTLKIQPAKLEDSAVYLCASSLLNEGKSGGYTFGSGTRLTVV.

This clone was seen more than once but under ten times. The rearrangement links TRBV7-9 to TRBJ1-1; D possibly corresponds to TRBD1 (6 bases). From germline, CDR1 is SEHNR and CDR2 FQNEAQ (reference sequence). Deletions cut 6 bases from V and 3 bases from J, with 11 bases between. The CDR3 contains 13 residues. CDR3 sequence reads: CASSSQGDTEAFF. CDR3 nucleotide sequence: TGTGCCAGCAGTTCACAGGGCGACACTGAAGCTTTCTTT.

This clone was counted at least ten times. This chain uses TRBV7-9 with TRBJ2-7; 9 nucleotides line up with TRBD1. V lost 1 base and J lost 6; bases outside the gene matches: 4. This CDR3 is built from 14 residues. Germline V gives CDR1 SEHNR, CDR2 FQNEAQ (reference sequence). The CDR3 DNA reads as TGTGCCAGCAGCTTAGGTACAGGGGGCGGCGAGCAGTACTTC. It is translated as CASSLGTGGGEQYF.

The gene calls are TRBV27 and TRBJ2-7; TRBD1 matches at 9 bases. This CDR3 comprises 16 residues. The trim removed 5 bases at V and 5 bases at J, leaving 13 bases unmatched. Germline values: CDR1 MNHEY, CDR2 SMNVEV (reference sequence). The CDR3 DNA reads TGTGCCAGCAGTAGGCTCCAGGGACAGGGTATCAACGAGCAGTACTTC. Translating it yields CASSRLQGQGINEQYF.

J is TRBJ1-3 and V is TRBV3-1 (or the pseudogene TRBV3-2); 8 positions match TRBD1. After removal of 6 bases from V and 4 bases from J, the junction contained 17 bases not matched to a gene. The CDR3 has 18 residues. In germline, CDR1 is LGHDT, CDR2 YNNKEL (reference sequence). The DNA of the CDR3 is TGTGCCAGCAGGGCTGGACAGGGCGAATGGGTATGGGGAAACACCATATATTTT. Amino acids: CASRAGQGEWVWGNTIYF.

The rearrangement links TRBV18 to TRBJ1-4; TRBD1 aligns across 12 bases. CDR1 and CDR2 (germline): KGHSH, LQKENI. The CDR3 has 18 amino acids. V was clipped by 3 bases and J by 4 bases; unmatched bases: 9. The DNA of the CDR3 is TGTGCCAGCTCACCCCGGAGGGGACAGGGGGCCCTTAATGAAAAACTGTTTTTT. Translation: CASSPRRGQGALNEKLFF.

V gene TRBV28 combines with J gene TRBJ1-4, with D hard to call. Trimming removed 6 bases at V and 5 bases at J, with 7 bases between. Germline CDR1 reads MDHEN; CDR2 reads SYDVKM. The CDR3 is 12 amino acids. CDR3 sequence reads: CASRKGNEKLFF. The CDR3, as DNA: TGTGCCAGCAGGAAGGGAAATGAAAAACTGTTTTTT.

The rearrangement links TRBV9 to TRBJ1-4; no definite D call. This CDR3 contains 12 residues. Trimming removed 2 bases at V and 12 bases at J, with 11 bases between. Germline CDR1 and CDR2: SGDLS and YYNGEE. This CDR3 is CASSVLGGELFF. The DNA for the CDR3 is TGTGCCAGCAGCGTTCTGGGCGGGGAACTGTTTTTT.

The genes are TRBV14 and TRBJ2-1, with 10 bases fitting TRBD2. V lost 0 bases and J lost 15; bases outside the gene matches: 11. The germline gives CDR1 SGHDN, CDR2 FVKESK. The CDR3 length is 15 residues. The CDR3 loop reads CASSQDESGRAPWFF. In DNA form, the CDR3 reads TGTGCCAGCAGCCAAGATGAAAGCGGGAGGGCCCCTTGGTTCTTC.

This chain joins TRBV2 and TRBJ1-1, with TRBD1 matching 7 bases. Losses at the gene ends were 8 bases for V and 11 bases for J; bases not matched to a gene: 8. Looked up from germline, CDR1 is SNHLY and CDR2 is FYNNEI. The CDR3 is 11 residues long. This chain's CDR3 is CASAETGVAFF. Written as DNA, the CDR3 is TGTGCCAGCGCCGAAACAGGGGTGGCTTTCTTT.

The chain has TRBV4-3 and TRBJ2-3, with D unresolved. Germline V lookup: CDR1 LGHNA, CDR2 YSLEER. The length of the CDR3 is 14 residues. Trimming shortened V by 0 bases and J by 4 bases, and 8 bases separated the two germline ends. Written as DNA, the CDR3 is TGCGCCAGCAGCCAAGACCCAGGCGCAGATACGCAGTATTTT. This codes for CASSQDPGADTQYF.

V and J are TRBV7-3 and TRBJ2-1; no firm D call. Germline V gene data show CDR1 as SGHTA and CDR2 as FQGTGA. V lost 5 bases and J lost 4, with 9 bases in between. This CDR3 is built from 13 residues. CDR3 residues: CASSNRDYNEQFF. The CDR3, as DNA: TGTGCCAGCAGCAACCGCGATTACAATGAGCAGTTCTTC.

The gene calls are TRBV7-8 and TRBJ2-2, with D tentatively TRBD1 (7 bases). CDR1 is SGHVS, CDR2 FQNEAQ, per germline. The length of the CDR3 is 21 residues. V was pared by 1 base and J by 5 bases, with 29 bases between. CDR3 nucleotide sequence: TGTGCCAGCAGCTTAGTGGTAAATCCGGCGGGGTTGACAGGGAGAACCGGGGAGCTGTTTTTT. Protein product: CASSLVVNPAGLTGRTGELFF.

The CDR3 region has the DNA TGTGCCAGCAGTTACGGACTACCCCGAAATGAAAAACTGTTTTTT. Translation: CASSYGLPRNEKLFF. The V and J genes are TRBV6-5 and TRBJ1-4; D is ambiguous. Trimming pared 2 bases from V and 5 bases from J, leaving 12 bases between. The CDR3 is 15 residues long. CDR1 MNHEY and CDR2 SVGAGI come from the germline V gene.

The genes are TRBV5-6 and TRBJ2-7, with D possibly being TRBD2 (6 bases). CDR1 and CDR2 from the germline V gene are SGHDT and YYEEEE. The CDR3 covers 17 residues. V lost 2 bases and J lost 1, with 19 bases in between. Written as DNA, the CDR3 is TGTGCCAGCAGCTTCTTCCCCTCCGGGAGTCAGTCCTACGAGCAGTACTTC. Residues: CASSFFPSGSQSYEQYF. The full variable domain, with the rest looked up from reference TRBV5-6 and TRBJ2-7, is DAGVTQSPTHLIKTRGQQVTLRCSPKSGHDTVSWYQQALGQGPQFIFQYYEEEERQRGNFPDRFSGHQFPNYSSELNVNALLLGDSALYLCASSFFPSGSQSYEQYFGPGTRLTVT.

The chain uses TRBV6-2 or TRBV6-3 and TRBJ1-2; TRBD1 aligns across 7 bases. Germline V gene data show CDR1 as MNHEY and CDR2 as SVGEGT. Losses at the gene ends were 5 bases for V and 5 bases for J; bases not matched to a gene: 20. The CDR3 has 18 amino acids. CDR3 coding DNA: TGTGCCAGCAGTCTCCTCTCCGGGAGAGGGGGCCTCGATTATGGCTACACCTTC. It yields the protein CASSLLSGRGGLDYGYTF.

This sequence joins TRBV5-1 and TRBJ2-7; TRBD2 aligns across 7 bases. This CDR3 contains 16 residues. Germline CDR1 SGHRS, CDR2 YFSETQ. The trim removed 0 bases at V and 3 bases at J, leaving 9 bases unmatched. The CDR3 region has the DNA TGCGCCAGCAGCTTGGAAGGGACTACTTACAACTACGAGCAGTACTTC. Amino acids: CASSLEGTTYNYEQYF. The entire variable domain, with the rest obtained from reference TRBV5-1 and TRBJ2-7, is as follows: KAGVTQTPRYLIKTRGQQVTLSCSPISGHRSVSWYQQTPGQGLQFLFEYFSETQRNKGNFPGRFSGRQFSNSRSEMNVSTLELGDSALYLCASSLEGTTYNYEQYFGPGTRLTVT.

The V gene is TRBV11-1, the J gene TRBJ2-1, with D unresolved. Trimming stripped 0 bases from V and 10 bases from J, with 10 bases between. The CDR3 is 13 amino acids. CDR1 is SGHAT, CDR2 FQDESV, per germline (reference sequence). The CDR3 sequence is CASSLAPGFEQFF. CDR3 DNA: TGTGCCAGCAGCTTAGCTCCCGGGTTCGAGCAGTTCTTC.